A single sample gave rise to the 10 T cell receptor beta chains below, sequenced in a study of T cells expressing NK-cell markers. TCRdb re-called the 5' RACE reads and shows each CDR3 protein once, DNA omitted. Its table records 250,000 to 300,000 distinct CDR3 sequences. The sample comprised blood T cells: a sorted CD56 or NKG2C T cell subset, CD4+ or CD8+ T cells, or bulk PBMC T cells (not recorded which). These receptors originate from a woman between 18 and 70 years old in good health.

The V and J genes are TRBV7-2 and TRBJ2-3. This CDR3 spans 14 amino acids. Germline CDR1 is SGHTA and CDR2 is FQGNSA. The CDR3 sequence is CASSFYGGTDTQYF.

The CDR3 reads CASSGGGSGNTIYF. V usage is TRBV7-2 and J usage is TRBJ1-3. The CDR3 spans 14 residues. Germline values: CDR1 SGHTA, CDR2 FQGNSA.

The chain employs TRBV7-6 and TRBJ1-5. The CDR3 has 13 residues. From germline, CDR1 is SGHVS and CDR2 FNYEAQ. This CDR3 is CASSLGFRQPQHF.

The chain couples TRBV14 to TRBJ2-3. In germline, CDR1 is SGHDN, CDR2 FVKESK. The CDR3 is 13 amino acids. CDR3 protein: CASSQDLVDTQYF.

The J gene is TRBJ2-2, the V gene TRBV5-4. The CDR3 length is 14 residues. CDR1 is SGHNT, CDR2 YYREEE, per germline (reference sequence). The CDR3 loop is CASRSGSDTGELFF.

The V gene is TRBV28, the J gene TRBJ2-1; TCRdb lists TRBD1, though no DNA is available to test this call. The CDR3 sequence is 16 residues long. CDR1 MDHEN and CDR2 SYDVKM come from the germline V gene. This chain's CDR3 is CASSTGTIPSYNEQFF. The variable domain in full, with the rest retrieved from reference TRBV28 and TRBJ2-1, is DVKVTQSSRYLVKRTGEKVFLECVQDMDHENMFWYRQDPGLGLRLIYFSYDVKMKEKGDIPEGYSVSREKKERFSLILESASTNQTSMYLCASSTGTIPSYNEQFFGPGTRLTVL.

This chain uses TRBV9 with TRBJ2-5; TCRdb gives TRBD2 as the D gene, but with no DNA this cannot be confirmed. CDR1 and CDR2 (germline): SGDLS, YYNGEE. The CDR3 spans 15 residues. Here the CDR3 reads CASSVRVESGETQYF.

The gene calls are TRBV20-1 and TRBJ2-1; as DNA is missing, the TRBD2 call by TCRdb cannot be tested. CDR3 size: 16 residues. The V gene's germline CDR1 is DFQATT and CDR2 SNEGSKA (reference sequence). The CDR3 loop reads CSASSLAGGDYNEQFF.

CDR3 amino acids: CASSLGAEAQYF. The V call is TRBV7-3, the J call TRBJ2-3; absent DNA, TCRdb's TRBD1 call cannot be checked. The germline CDR1 and CDR2 sequences are SGHTA and FQGTGA. The CDR3 length is 12 residues.

This chain connects TRBV6-5 to TRBJ2-1; TCRdb lists TRBD2, though no DNA is available to test this call. This CDR3 has 12 residues. CDR1 and CDR2 (germline): MNHEY, SVGAGI. The CDR3 region is CASGRHYNEQFF.